This T cell receptor beta chain was sequenced in a study of Ad26.COV2.S vaccination and SARS-CoV-2 variants. V lost 1 base and J 1 base, leaving 14 bases between the germline ends. Germline V lookup: CDR1 SGHDN, CDR2 FVKESK. This CDR3 spans 16 amino acids. Repertoires were generated with immunoSEQ multiplex PCR, while TCRdb's copy carries only in-frame clones and drops some. The sample records more than 400,000 clones, about 90% being singletons. Treatment specified: some 20 received Ad26.COV2.S at low or high dose, single or two shots; 5 received placebo; per-sample allocation not given. Sampling was done on day 63 after the first vaccine or placebo injection.

The rearrangement links TRBV14 to TRBJ2-7; possible D gene TRBD1, 6 bases. This TCR was sampled from a person between 18 and 65 years old who received the Ad26.COV2.S COVID-19 vaccine or a placebo. The sample consisted of peripheral blood, taken in a trial of Ad26.COV2.S vaccine versus placebo. This chain's CDR3 is CASSQVGGKASYEQYF. CDR3 coding DNA: TGTGCCAGCAGCCAAGTAGGGGGTAAGGCGTCCTACGAGCAGTACTTC.